The subject of this entry is one T cell receptor beta chain. The repertoire was sequenced with immunoSEQ multiplex PCR; TCRdb's copy has only in-frame clones and lacks some. The sample has roughly 250,000 clones; 70% to 90% are singletons. This entry comes from a study of blood T cell repertoires in COVID-19. Overall study: From T cells, B-cell-depleted T cells, or PBMCs came the material, which was cDNA or gDNA.

Per the germline V gene, CDR1 is SGHRS and CDR2 is YFSETQ. The J segment lost 9 bases and the V segment lost 5 bases, leaving 12 bases of the junction unmatched. The CDR3 covers 15 residues. This sequence joins TRBV5-1 and TRBJ2-5, with TRBD1 matching 11 bases. This TCR came from a woman in her 30s who had recovered from COVID-19. Sequencing was carried out using PBMCs or T cells enriched from blood (not recorded which). CDR3 DNA: TGCGCCAGCAGGCCGTCGTGGGACAGGGGGAAGGCCCAGTACTTC. It specifies CASRPSWDRGKAQYF. Supplemented by reference TRBV5-1 and TRBJ2-5, the full variable domain reads KAGVTQTPRYLIKTRGQQVTLSCSPISGHRSVSWYQQTPGQGLQFLFEYFSETQRNKGNFPGRFSGRQFSNSRSEMNVSTLELGDSALYLCASRPSWDRGKAQYFGPGTRLLVL.